There are a few counts of the clone carrying this T cell receptor beta chain. Its antigen remains unidentified. The data belong to a study of beta chain features in type 1 diabetes. The isolated RNA, all of it, was reverse transcribed, so expressed TCRB transcripts were what got sequenced. Sequencing was performed with immunoSEQ multiplex PCR; in TCRdb, only in-frame clones are kept and a portion is missing. The data show 150,000 to 200,000 clones, 7.8% seen once. Regarding the study as a whole: Shortening of TCRB CDR3s, moderate but significant, appeared in all four CD4+ subsets of Type 1 diabetes patients.

Germline assignment: CDR1 SGHRS and CDR2 YFSETQ. J was trimmed by 3 bases and V by 4 bases; bases with no gene match: 7. This CDR3 is built from 15 residues. There was one heparinised blood draw per donor, averaging approximately 120 mL. Via the markers CD45RO/CCR7/CD25/CD127/CD95/CD27, stem cell-like memory, regulatory, central memory and naive CD4+ cells were sorted. What was sequenced was central memory CD4+ T cells from blood. The chain carries TRBV5-1 and TRBJ2-7, with TRBD2 identical over 10 bases. The TCR was taken from a woman aged 40 to 50 with type 1 diabetes. The CDR3 DNA follows: TGCGCCAGCAGCCCAAACTTAGCGGGAGGCTACGAGCAGTACTTC. This gives the protein CASSPNLAGGYEQYF.